The T cell receptor (beta chain) described here comes from a study of cytomegalovirus exposure and HLA in healthy donors listed by TCRdb under 2017. Regarding the study in general: An earlier analysis of some 600 of the donors reported approximately 280 Gb of sequence data and 90 million to 120 million unique TCR beta sequences obtained from about 179 million T cells. The study aimed to test whether cataloging public T cell receptors could reveal signatures of past pathogen exposure. On average, around 240,000 unique TCR beta nucleotide sequences were sequenced per donor among about 400 genotyped donors of the cohort, with about 17% of those sequences being non-productive. Typing coverage differed by locus: A, B, C, DRB1 and DQB1 were typed in roughly 620-630 donors, DQA1 in roughly 510, DPA1 in roughly 590, and DPB1 in 472. Because of strong linkage in the cohort, four to six DR-DQ haplotypes were treated as single units for association and clustering. The study profiled the T cell repertoires of some 610 subjects by immunosequencing and related them to cytomegalovirus serostatus. A separate validation cohort of about 110 different subjects was used in addition to the roughly 640-subject first cohort. An early release that covered roughly 600 HLA-typed donors contained about 300 gigabases of sequencing data and some 87 million unique TCR sequences. In the later analysis, no new phenotypic data were used to find candidate immune exposures; instead, reliance was placed on TCR beta sequences and their occurrence across donors. Donor age, sex, ethnicity and CMV serostatus were compiled alongside the repertoire data. To study patterns of TCR occurrence, a later analysis re-analyzed previously published TCR beta repertoires from 600 to 750 donors and added high-resolution HLA genotyping. To decide whether each TCR beta V gene segment behaved as functional or pseudogenic, an earlier analysis of 587 of the donors relied on high-throughput TCR beta sequencing. Every discovery cohort repertoire had been produced on one sequencing platform. A later genetic analysis used genome-wide SNP genotypes for about 55% of the 666 donors, treating that subset as a discovery cohort. Class I and class II HLA loci were covered by the typing at four-digit resolution. Among the roughly 410 genotyped donors, under 90% belonged to the genetic ancestry cluster associated with self-reported Caucasian donors. To predict cytomegalovirus infection status, the study brought together high-throughput TCR immunosequencing, statistical association of individual TCRs with disease status, and machine learning. Here is what the overall study found, with its caveats: Because counts were too low, 15 to 20 rarely observed V segments, including chromosome 9 orphons, were excluded from the earlier analysis of about 500 of the donors. Linkage disequilibrium might explain the correlated functional status among segregating V segments, but an unknown experimental factor could not be excluded. Most TCR sequences were observed very rarely across donors, whereas some public TCRs were present in many individuals. According to a later analysis, most CMV-associated TCR beta chains appeared to be HLA-restricted, and the HLA associations seemed to be driven largely by CMV exposure. A later analysis found that HLA-associated TCR beta chains were more clonally expanded and had lower generation probabilities than equally common non-associated chains. Only TCR beta chains were sequenced in this cohort, and the absence of alpha or paired-chain data limited detectable features. In the study, 150 to 200 TCR beta chains were listed as associated with cytomegalovirus. Broadly in line with IMGT annotations, most TCR beta V segments showed up in productive rearrangements about 87% or about 30% of the time in an earlier analysis of approximately 640 of the donors. Sequencing depth was assumed to be roughly uniform across donors in the presence/absence analyses, though that assumption may not hold. HLA typing was unavailable for some donors at each locus, so association tests used only the typed subset. In a later genetic analysis, a missense DCLRE1C variant was associated with V-gene and J-gene trimming of TCR beta chains, and the association was replicated in an independent cohort. The classifier was reported to diagnose cytomegalovirus status with high specificity and sensitivity in both the original and validation cohorts. At a false discovery rate of 0.05, a later analysis linked 15,000 to 20,000 TCR beta sequences to specific HLA alleles. The 87-base-pair reads could not distinguish some IMGT-functional V segments, including TRBV6-2 and TRBV6-3, so those segments were excluded. Strong co-occurrence of HLA alleles, especially DR and DQ, made assigning TCR associations to individual alleles difficult. According to the authors, the approach could potentially be generalized to other disease states and immunological phenotypes. A few of the identified cytomegalovirus-associated TCR beta chains were confirmed in vitro to be specific for cytomegalovirus antigens. In a later genetic analysis, fewer N-insertions in productive TCRs were reported among donors in an Asian-associated ancestry cluster than the approximately 710-donor mean. The sequencing pipeline was judged likely to have produced a cluster of highly shared sequence variants as a technical artifact. A later analysis reported that several top co-occurrence clusters appeared linked to parvovirus B19, influenza, CMV and Epstein-Barr virus. In a later analysis, the rate of TCR association differed among HLA loci, with DRB1 alleles having the most associated TCRs and HLA-C alleles having the fewest. The only immune exposure information available for the cohort was CMV serostatus. A further reported finding was that TCR beta sequences accurately predicted the HLA-A and HLA-B alleles for most subjects in the first cohort.

Turning to this clone: The antigen it binds to is not known. No qualities accompany the bases; no much larger clone lies one base away.

The method was the immunoSEQ multiplex PCR assay. The multiplex PCR relied on a mix of 60 forward primers for TCR Vbeta segments and 13 reverse primers for TCR Jbeta segments. The CDR3 region of rearranged TCR beta genes was amplified from genomic DNA with a multiplex PCR assay. The amplified TCR beta libraries were sequenced on the Illumina HiSeq System as 87-base-pair reads. The authors processed their data as follows. Across the roughly 700 repertoires, a later analysis counted 80 million or so unique TCR beta chains, roughly 11 million of which were shared by at least two donors. A nearest-neighbor algorithm error-corrected the raw reads and collapsed the reads into unique sequences, merging closely related sequences to remove PCR and sequencing errors. CDR3 sequences were aligned to IMGT reference sequences to assign V, D and J gene segments. For a sequence to be retained, a match of at least six nucleotides to both a V gene segment and a J gene segment was required. A rearrangement counted as productive if the CDR3 had no stop codons and remained in frame with V and J, and every other rearrangement counted as non-productive. CDR3 was defined according to IMGT convention as the region running from the second conserved V-encoded cysteine to the conserved J-encoded phenylalanine. The earlier analysis of about 590 of the donors excluded sequences that lacked an unambiguous match to a single V gene segment. An earlier analysis of about 590 of the donors classified V segments as functional when productive rearrangements were above 56.7% and as segregating when the standard deviation between donors was above 5%. A statistical classification framework was built for diagnosing cytomegalovirus status from the catalog of TCR beta chain sequences. In a later analysis, TCR nucleotide sequences were compared against IMGT/GENE-DB human TR gene sequences so that V and J genes could be assigned. Using the TCRdist pipeline, a later analysis assigned CDR3 sequences along with most-parsimonious VDJ recombination scenarios. In a later analysis, each TCR beta chain was defined by its CDR3 amino acid sequence together with its V-gene family, and reads lacking a unique V-gene family were excluded. As a way to deal with suspected cross-contamination and a sequencing artifact, a later analysis dropped approximately 570 nucleotide sequences that were highly shared and had low generation probability. A later analysis calculated a clonal expansion index for each public chain from normalized within-repertoire ranks of inferred template counts. In a later analysis, generation probabilities were computed using a VDJ recombination model fitted to out-of-frame rearrangements, and the results were checked against IGoR. In a later analysis, hypergeometric tests were used to score TCR-TCR, TCR-HLA and TCR-CMV co-occurrence, with a repertoire-size bias correction applied to TCR pairs. In a later analysis, false discovery rates were estimated by permuting HLA or CMV assignments 20 times. In a later analysis, co-occurring TCRs were grouped using DBSCAN, and TCRdist sequence similarity was added for clustering within HLA-allele-positive subsets. For co-occurrence clustering, repertoires with fewer than 30,000 or more than 120,000 public chains were excluded, along with roughly 5 repertoires with anomalous nucleotide sharing. TCRdb re-hosts the immuneACCESS table, in-frame sequences only. Its copies lack some clones; in the studies checked, an unresolved V gene accounts for under half of them, and the cause for the rest is not known. That table furnishes V, J and clone size, whereas the DNA furnished D and trimming. The sample records about 190,000 clones, roughly 81% of which are singletons. The ten largest clones add up to around 3.3% of the sample.

The V end gives up 5 bases and the J end 7 bases, leaving 10 bases in the junction not matched to a gene. The CDR3 covers 16 residues, taking in both the cysteine and the phenylalanine. The entry retains the CDR3 DNA only, 48 bases that are in frame from base 1. The germline V gene yields MDHEN for CDR1 and SYDVKM for CDR2. In total, around 600 healthy bone marrow donors made up the cohort. All cohort members were sampled while nominally healthy, although unrecorded immune exposures were likely present. The donor tested CMV seropositive and was one of the 289 seropositive cohort members. Each donor provided a peripheral blood sample, and peripheral blood mononuclear cells were used for TCR beta sequencing. The Qiagen DNeasy Blood Extraction Kit was used to extract genomic DNA from the blood cell samples.

The sequencing input was PBMCs. The receptor's source is a woman in her twenties or thirties in good health and CMV-seropositive. The V gene is TRBV28 and the J gene is TRBJ2-5; a stretch of 13 junction bases matches TRBD2. The nucleotide sequence is given as TGTGCCAGCAGTAAAGGACTAGCGGGGGCGGGTGGGACCCAGTACTTC. Translated, this is CASSKGLAGAGGTQYF.